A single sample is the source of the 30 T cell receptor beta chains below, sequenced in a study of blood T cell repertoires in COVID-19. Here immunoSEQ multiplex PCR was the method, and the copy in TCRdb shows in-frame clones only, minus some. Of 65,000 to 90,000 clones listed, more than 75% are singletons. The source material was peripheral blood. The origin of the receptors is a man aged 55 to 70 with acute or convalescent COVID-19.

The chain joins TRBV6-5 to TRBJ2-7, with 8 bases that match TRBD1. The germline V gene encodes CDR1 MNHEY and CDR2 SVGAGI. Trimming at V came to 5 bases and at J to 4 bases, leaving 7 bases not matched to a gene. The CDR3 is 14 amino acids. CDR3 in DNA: TGTGCCAGCAGTATCGACAGGGGCCCTTACGAGCAGTACTTC. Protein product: CASSIDRGPYEQYF.

CDR3 nucleotides: TGTGCCTGGAGTGATACGGGTGCTTTCTTT. Its protein product is CAWSDTGAFF. The chain recombines TRBV30 with TRBJ1-1, with D unresolved. Germline values: CDR1 GTSNPN, CDR2 SVGIG (reference sequence). Trimming stripped 1 base from V and 11 bases from J, with 8 bases between. This CDR3 is 10 amino acids long.

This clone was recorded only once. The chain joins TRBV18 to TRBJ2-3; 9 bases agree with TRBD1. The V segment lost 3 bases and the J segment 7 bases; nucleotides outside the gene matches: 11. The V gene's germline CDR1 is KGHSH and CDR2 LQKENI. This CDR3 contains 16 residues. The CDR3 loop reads CASSPSGQGSANTQYF. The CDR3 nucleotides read TGTGCCAGCTCACCGAGTGGACAGGGGTCGGCCAATACGCAGTATTTT.

CDR3 bases: TGTGCCAGCAGCTTCACAGGGGGCTTTGAAGCTTTCTTT. This codes for CASSFTGGFEAFF. V gene TRBV28 combines with J gene TRBJ1-1, with TRBD1 matching over 9 bases. V shed 6 bases and J 7 bases; nucleotides not matched to a gene: 6. CDR1 and CDR2 from the germline V gene are MDHEN and SYDVKM. The CDR3 is 13 residues long.

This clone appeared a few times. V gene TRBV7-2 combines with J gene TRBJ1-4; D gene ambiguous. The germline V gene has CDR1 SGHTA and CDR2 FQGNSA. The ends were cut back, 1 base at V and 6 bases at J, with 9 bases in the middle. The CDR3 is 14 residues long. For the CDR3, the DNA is TGTGCCAGCAGCTTAGGGCAGTTCGATGAAAAACTGTTTTTT. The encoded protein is CASSLGQFDEKLFF.

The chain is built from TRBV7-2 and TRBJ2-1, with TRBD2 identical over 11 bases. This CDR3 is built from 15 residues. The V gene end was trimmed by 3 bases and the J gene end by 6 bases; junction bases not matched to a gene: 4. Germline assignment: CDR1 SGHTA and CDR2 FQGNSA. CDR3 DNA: TGTGCCAGCAGCTTCTTCACTAGCGGGAGCAATGAGCAGTTCTTC. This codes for CASSFFTSGSNEQFF.

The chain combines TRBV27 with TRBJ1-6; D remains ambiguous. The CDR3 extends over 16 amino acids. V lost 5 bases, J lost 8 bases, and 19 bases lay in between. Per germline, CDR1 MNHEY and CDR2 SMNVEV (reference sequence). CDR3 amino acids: CASSPHHLEGDSPLHF. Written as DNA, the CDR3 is TGTGCCAGCAGTCCCCACCACCTAGAGGGAGATTCACCCCTCCACTTT.

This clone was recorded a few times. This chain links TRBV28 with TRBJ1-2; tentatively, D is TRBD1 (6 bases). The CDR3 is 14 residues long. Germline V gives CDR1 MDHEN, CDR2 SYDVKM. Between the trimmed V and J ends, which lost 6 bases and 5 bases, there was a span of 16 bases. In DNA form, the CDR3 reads TGTGCCAGCAGAAGCCCACAGGGAAATTATGGCTACACCTTC. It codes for CASRSPQGNYGYTF.

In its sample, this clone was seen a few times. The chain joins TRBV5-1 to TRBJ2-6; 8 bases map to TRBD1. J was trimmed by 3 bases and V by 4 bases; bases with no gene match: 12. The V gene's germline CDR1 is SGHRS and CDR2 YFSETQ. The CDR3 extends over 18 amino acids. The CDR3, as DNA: TGCGCCAGCAGCCCGCAACAGGGGGACCTCTTTGGGGCCAACGTCCTGACTTTC. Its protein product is CASSPQQGDLFGANVLTF.

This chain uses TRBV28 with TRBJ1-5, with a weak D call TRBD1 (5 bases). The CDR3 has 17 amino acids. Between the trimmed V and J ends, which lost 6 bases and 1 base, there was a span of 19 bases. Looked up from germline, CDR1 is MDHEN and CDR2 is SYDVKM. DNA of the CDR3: TGTGCCAGCAGGAAACCTAACTCCCGGGGGAGCAATCAGCCCCAGCATTTT. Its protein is CASRKPNSRGSNQPQHF.

This CDR3 reads CASSPGTGARNTIYF. The DNA of the CDR3 is TGTGCCAGCAGCCCAGGGACAGGGGCTAGGAACACCATATATTTT. The chain combines TRBV7-2 with TRBJ1-3; 10 bases match TRBD1. This CDR3 spans 15 amino acids. The junction had 8 bases not matched to a gene; V was cut back by 5 bases and J by 7 bases. CDR1 and CDR2 (germline): SGHTA, FQGNSA.

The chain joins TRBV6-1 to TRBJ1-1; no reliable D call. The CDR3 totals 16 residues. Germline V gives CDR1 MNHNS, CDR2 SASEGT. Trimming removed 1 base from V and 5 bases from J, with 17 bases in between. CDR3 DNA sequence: TGTGCCAGCAGTGAAGGGCTGATGTGGGGAGGTACTGAAGCTTTCTTT. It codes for CASSEGLMWGGTEAFF.

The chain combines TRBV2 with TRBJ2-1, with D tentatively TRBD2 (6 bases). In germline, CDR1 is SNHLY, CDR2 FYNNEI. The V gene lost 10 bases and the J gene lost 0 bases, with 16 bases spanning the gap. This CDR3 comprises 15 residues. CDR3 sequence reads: CATRRAGSSYNEQFF. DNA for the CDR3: TGTGCCACCCGCCGGGCGGGAAGCTCCTACAATGAGCAGTTCTTC.

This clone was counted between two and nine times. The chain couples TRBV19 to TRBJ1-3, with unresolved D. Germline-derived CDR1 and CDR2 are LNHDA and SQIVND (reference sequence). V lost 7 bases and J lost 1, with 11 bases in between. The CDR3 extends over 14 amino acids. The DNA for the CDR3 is TGTGCCAGTACCTCTCAAGCATCTGGAAACACCATATATTTT. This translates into CASTSQASGNTIYF.

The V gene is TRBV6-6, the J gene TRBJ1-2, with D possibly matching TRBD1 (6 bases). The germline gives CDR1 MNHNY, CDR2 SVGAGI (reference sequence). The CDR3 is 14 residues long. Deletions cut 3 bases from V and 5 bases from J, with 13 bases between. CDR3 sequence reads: CASSYFMDSYGYTF. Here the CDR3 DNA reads TGTGCCAGCAGTTATTTTATGGACAGTTATGGCTACACCTTC.

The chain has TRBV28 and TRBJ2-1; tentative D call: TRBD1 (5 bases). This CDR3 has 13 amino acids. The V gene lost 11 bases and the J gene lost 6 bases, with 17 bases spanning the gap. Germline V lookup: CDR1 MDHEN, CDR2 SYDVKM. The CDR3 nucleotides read TGTGCCCTCGGACACGCCAACGCCAATGAGCAGTTCTTC. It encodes CALGHANANEQFF.

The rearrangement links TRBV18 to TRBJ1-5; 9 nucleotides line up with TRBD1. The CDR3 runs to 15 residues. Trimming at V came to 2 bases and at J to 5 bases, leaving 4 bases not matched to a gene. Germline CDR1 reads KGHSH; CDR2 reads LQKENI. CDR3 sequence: CASSPTGGPYQPQHF. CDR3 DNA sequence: TGTGCCAGCTCACCAACAGGGGGCCCTTATCAGCCCCAGCATTTT.

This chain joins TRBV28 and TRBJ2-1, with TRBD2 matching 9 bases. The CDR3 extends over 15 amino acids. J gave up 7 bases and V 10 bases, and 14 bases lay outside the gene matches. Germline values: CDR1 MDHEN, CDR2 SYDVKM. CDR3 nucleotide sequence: TGTGCCACCAACCCTAGCGGGACCGTTCGGAATGAGCAGTTCTTC. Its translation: CATNPSGTVRNEQFF.

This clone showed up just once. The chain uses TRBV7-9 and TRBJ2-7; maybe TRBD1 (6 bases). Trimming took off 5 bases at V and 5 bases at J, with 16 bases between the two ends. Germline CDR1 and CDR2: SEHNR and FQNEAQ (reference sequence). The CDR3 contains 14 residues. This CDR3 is CASSPRGNSNEQYF. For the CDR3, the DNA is TGTGCCAGCAGCCCCAGGGGAAATAGTAACGAGCAGTACTTC.

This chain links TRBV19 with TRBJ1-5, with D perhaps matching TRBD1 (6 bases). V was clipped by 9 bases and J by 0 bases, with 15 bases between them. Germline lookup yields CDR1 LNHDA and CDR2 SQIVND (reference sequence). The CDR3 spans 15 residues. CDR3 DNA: TGTGCCAGCGGGGGGGGGCGGAATAGCAATCAGCCCCAGCATTTT. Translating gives CASGGGRNSNQPQHF.

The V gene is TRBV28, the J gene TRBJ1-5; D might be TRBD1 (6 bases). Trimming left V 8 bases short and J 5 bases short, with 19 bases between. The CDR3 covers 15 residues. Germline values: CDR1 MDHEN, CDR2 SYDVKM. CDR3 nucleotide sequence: TGTGCCAGCTCGCTAGGGGGGGCCGACTATCAGCCCCAGCATTTT. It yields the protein CASSLGGADYQPQHF.

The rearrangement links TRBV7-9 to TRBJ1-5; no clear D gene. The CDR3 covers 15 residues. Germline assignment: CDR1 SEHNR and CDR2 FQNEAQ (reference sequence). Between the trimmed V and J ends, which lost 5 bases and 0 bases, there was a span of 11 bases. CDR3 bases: TGTGCCAGCAGCGGCGGCGGAGATAGCAATCAGCCCCAGCATTTT. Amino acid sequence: CASSGGGDSNQPQHF.

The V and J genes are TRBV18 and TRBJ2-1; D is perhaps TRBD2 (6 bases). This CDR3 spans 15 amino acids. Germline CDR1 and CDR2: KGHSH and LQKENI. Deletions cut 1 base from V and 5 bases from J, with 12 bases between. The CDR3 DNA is TGTGCCAGCTCACCACTCCGGGGGTCCCACAATGAGCAGTTCTTC. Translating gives CASSPLRGSHNEQFF.

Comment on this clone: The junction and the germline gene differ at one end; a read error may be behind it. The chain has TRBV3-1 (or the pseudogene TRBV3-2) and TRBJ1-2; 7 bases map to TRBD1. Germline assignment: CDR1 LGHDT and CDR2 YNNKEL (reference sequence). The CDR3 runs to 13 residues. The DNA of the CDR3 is TGTGCCGGCAGCCCCGACAGGGACTATGGCTACACCTTC. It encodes CAGSPDRDYGYTF.

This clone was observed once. The DNA for the CDR3 is TGCGCCAGCAGCAAGACTAGCGGGATCCAAGAGACCCAGTACTTC. It yields the protein CASSKTSGIQETQYF. The rearrangement joins TRBV5-1 to TRBJ2-5, with 11 bases fitting TRBD2. Germline V gives CDR1 SGHRS, CDR2 YFSETQ. After removal of 4 bases from V and 1 base from J, the junction contained 3 bases not matched to a gene. The CDR3 is 15 residues long.

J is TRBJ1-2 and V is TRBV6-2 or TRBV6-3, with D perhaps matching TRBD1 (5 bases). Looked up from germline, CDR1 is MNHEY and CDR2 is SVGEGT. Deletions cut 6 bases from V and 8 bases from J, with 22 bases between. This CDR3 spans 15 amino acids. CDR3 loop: CASSQPQGSGSGYTF. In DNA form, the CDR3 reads TGTGCCAGCAGCCAACCCCAGGGATCTGGTTCGGGCTACACCTTC.

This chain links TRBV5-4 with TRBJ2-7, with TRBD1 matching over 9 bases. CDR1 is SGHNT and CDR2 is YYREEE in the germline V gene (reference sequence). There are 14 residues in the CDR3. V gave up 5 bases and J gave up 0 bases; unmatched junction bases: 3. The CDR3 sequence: CASRTTGGSYEQYF. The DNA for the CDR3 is TGTGCCAGCAGAACGACAGGGGGCTCCTACGAGCAGTACTTC.

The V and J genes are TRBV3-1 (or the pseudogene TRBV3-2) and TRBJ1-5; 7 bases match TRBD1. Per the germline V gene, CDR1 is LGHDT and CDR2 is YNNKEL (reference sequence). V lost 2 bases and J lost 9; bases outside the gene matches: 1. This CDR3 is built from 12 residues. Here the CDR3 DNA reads TGTGCCAGCAGCCAACGGACAGGGCCCCAGCATTTT. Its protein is CASSQRTGPQHF.

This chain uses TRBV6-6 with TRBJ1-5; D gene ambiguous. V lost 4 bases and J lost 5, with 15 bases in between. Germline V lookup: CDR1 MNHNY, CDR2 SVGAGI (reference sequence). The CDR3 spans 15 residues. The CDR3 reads CASSLGLSRDQPQHF. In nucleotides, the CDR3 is TGTGCCAGCAGTTTAGGCCTCTCCCGGGATCAGCCCCAGCATTTT.

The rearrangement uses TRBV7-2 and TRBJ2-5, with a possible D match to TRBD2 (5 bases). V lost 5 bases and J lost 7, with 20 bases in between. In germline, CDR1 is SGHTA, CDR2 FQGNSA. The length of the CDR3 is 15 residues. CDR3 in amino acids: CASSRDLSTRGTQYF. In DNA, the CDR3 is TGTGCCAGCAGCCGTGACCTGAGCACCCGGGGGACCCAGTACTTC.